Following are 4 T cell receptor beta chains from one sample sequenced in a study of T cells in localized non-small cell lung cancer. Produced via immunoSEQ multiplex PCR; TCRdb's table is partial and in-frame only. Of more than 70,000 clones listed, about four fifths are singletons. Sequencing used peripheral blood, obtained before any cancer treatment. The receptors here all came from a man aged 40 to 69 with stage I lung adenocarcinoma.

The chain uses TRBV6-1 and TRBJ1-2; tentatively, D is TRBD1 (6 bases). Looked up from germline, CDR1 is MNHNS and CDR2 is SASEGT. V gave up 7 bases and J gave up 11 bases, with 14 bases separating them. This CDR3 comprises 11 residues. CDR3 residues: CASTPGDSYTF. CDR3 sequence (DNA): TGTGCCAGCACCCCAGGGGATTCTTACACCTTC.

This clone was counted a few times. The V gene is TRBV19, the J gene TRBJ2-3; D not certain. Trimming took off 1 base at V and 1 base at J, with 9 bases between the two ends. Germline CDR1 reads LNHDA; CDR2 reads SQIVND (reference sequence). This CDR3 has 15 amino acids. CDR3: CASSIAYAGTDTQYF. In nucleotides, the CDR3 is TGTGCCAGTAGTATAGCGTACGCAGGCACAGATACGCAGTATTTT.

J is TRBJ1-5 and V is TRBV2, with D perhaps matching TRBD1 (5 bases). Per germline, CDR1 SNHLY and CDR2 FYNNEI. The CDR3 covers 13 residues. Trimming took 6 bases from V and 6 from J, leaving 12 bases between them. CDR3 in amino acids: CASRWGEGQPQHF. The CDR3 DNA reads TGTGCCAGCAGATGGGGGGAGGGTCAGCCCCAGCATTTT.

The rearrangement links TRBV29-1 to TRBJ2-3, with D tentatively TRBD2 (5 bases). From germline, CDR1 is SQVTM and CDR2 ANQGSEA. The CDR3 is 12 residues long. With 0 bases removed from V and 9 bases from J, the gap between germline ends came to 10 bases. The CDR3 DNA sequence: TGCAGCGTTGAAGATGAGGGCGGAACGCAGTATTTT. This sequence encodes CSVEDEGGTQYF.